These T cell receptor beta chains were read from a single sample in a study of identifying expanded T cells in peripheral blood. Sequencing used immunoSEQ multiplex PCR; TCRdb keeps in-frame clones, though not all of them. The data hold around 95,000 clones, with about 87% observed a single time. The sequenced sample was blood. The source is a person aged 18-70 years in good health. Each CDR3 is given without its conserved first and last residue. Size tells how often a clone was seen (once, few, many) or the class of an expanded clone, and some rows leave it out.

J: TRBJ1-4; V: TRBV9; size: few; CDR3: ASSVTGLSNEKLF
J: TRBJ1-1; V: TRBV29-1; size: .; CDR3: SVGQGAEAF
J: TRBJ1-2; V: TRBV19; size: .; CDR3: ASTRGGGTYSGYT
J: TRBJ2-5; V: TRBV7-9; size: .; CDR3: ASLKAAQETQY
J: TRBJ2-3; V: TRBV10-3; size: .; CDR3: AISAGQGYDTQY
J: TRBJ2-5; V: TRBV6-6; size: .; CDR3: ASSFWGGGETQY
J: TRBJ1-1; V: TRBV18; size: .; CDR3: ASSNQDNTEAF
J: TRBJ1-5; V: TRBV2; size: .; CDR3: ASRGTGPSGAQH
J: TRBJ1-2; V: TRBV4-3; size: .; CDR3: ASSPGGGEGYGYT
J: TRBJ1-1; V: TRBV2; size: .; CDR3: ASMPEVNTEAF
J: TRBJ2-7; V: TRBV28; size: .; CDR3: ASTKPDRNSYEQY
J: TRBJ2-2; V: TRBV6-5; size: .; CDR3: ASSYLGTGKAGELF
J: TRBJ2-5; V: TRBV27; size: .; CDR3: ASRPWLDGAQY
J: TRBJ2-7; V: TRBV12-2; size: .; CDR3: ASRLASVGTRASYEQY
J: TRBJ1-1; V: TRBV6-1; size: .; CDR3: ASSEARREAF
J: TRBJ2-7; V: TRBV9; size: .; CDR3: ASSVAAGPLYEQY
J: TRBJ1-5; V: TRBV6-1; size: .; CDR3: ASSVTGSNQPQH
J: TRBJ2-3; V: TRBV27; size: .; CDR3: ASSSGTTQPDTQY
J: TRBJ1-1; V: TRBV19; size: .; CDR3: ASTGGWSTEAF
J: TRBJ1-3; V: TRBV6-5; size: .; CDR3: ASSSGSLGNTIY
J: TRBJ2-6; V: TRBV7-3; size: .; CDR3: ASSLSRDRGPRGANVLT
J: TRBJ2-7; V: TRBV4-2; size: .; CDR3: ASSQVLTGAYEQY
J: TRBJ2-7; V: TRBV4-1; size: .; CDR3: ASSLRDVIYEQY
J: TRBJ2-2; V: TRBV6-1; size: .; CDR3: ASGGSGRGTGELF
J: TRBJ2-5; V: TRBV29-1; size: .; CDR3: SVDFRPGGETQY
J: TRBJ2-3; V: TRBV6-4; size: once; CDR3: ASSESGLASADTQY
J: TRBJ2-4; V: TRBV5-5; size: .; CDR3: ASSLVGQTVAKNIQY
J: TRBJ2-7; V: TRBV6-1; size: many; CDR3: ASSELVGYEQY
J: TRBJ1-2; V: TRBV6-1; size: .; CDR3: ASSESGRAGYT
J: TRBJ1-1; V: TRBV7-2; size: .; CDR3: ASLPGLYQGEAF
J: TRBJ1-5; V: TRBV7-8; size: .; CDR3: ASSFRGHQPQH
J: TRBJ1-5; V: TRBV6-5; size: .; CDR3: ASSYSPDSPQPQH
J: TRBJ2-3; V: TRBV5-4; size: .; CDR3: ASSLGGGAGSTDTQY
J: TRBJ2-7; V: TRBV5-6; size: .; CDR3: ASSLGVGGSYEQY
J: TRBJ1-1; V: TRBV9; size: .; CDR3: ASSVGGAGTEAF
J: TRBJ2-6; V: TRBV5-6; size: .; CDR3: ASSLIRGQGSGANVLT
J: TRBJ2-1; V: TRBV10-1; size: .; CDR3: ASRQTGTSGSNEQF
J: TRBJ2-3; V: TRBV7-9; size: .; CDR3: ASSWGDRAFTDTQY
J: TRBJ1-1; V: TRBV6-6; size: .; CDR3: ASSYGDRNTEAF
J: TRBJ1-5; V: TRBV9; size: .; CDR3: ASSGQGDQPQH
J: TRBJ1-2; V: TRBV7-6; size: .; CDR3: ASSLVPVKRNNYGYT
J: TRBJ2-1; V: TRBV2; size: .; CDR3: ASSDIGLSLYEQF
J: TRBJ2-3; V: TRBV18; size: .; CDR3: ASSPLDSTDTQY
J: TRBJ2-4; V: TRBV5-4; size: .; CDR3: ASSLERGAMDKNIQY
J: TRBJ1-2; V: TRBV30; size: few; CDR3: AWSHPGFYGYT
J: TRBJ1-5; V: TRBV5-4; size: .; CDR3: ASSLGGTDQPQH
J: TRBJ2-3; V: TRBV5-1; size: .; CDR3: ASSLAAGGAYTDTQY
J: TRBJ1-6; V: TRBV7-8; size: once; CDR3: ASSLRDSQGNSPLH
J: TRBJ2-1; V: TRBV7-9; size: .; CDR3: ASRTNKGGGHNEQF
J: TRBJ1-2; V: TRBV6-1; size: .; CDR3: ASNEPGQGNYGYT
J: TRBJ1-2; V: TRBV6-5; size: .; CDR3: ASSPSRKGPYT
J: TRBJ1-1; V: TRBV29-1; size: .; CDR3: SVVTFTEAF
J: TRBJ2-7; V: TRBV10-3; size: .; CDR3: AISPWVSSGGRNEQY